This section outlines one T cell receptor beta chain sequence together with its context. Antigen specificity is unknown. These data belong to a study of post-analysis software for immune sequencing data. The wider study: Disease courses included relapsing-remitting, secondary progressive and progressive-relapsing multiple sclerosis.

Germline-derived CDR1 and CDR2 are DFQATT and SNEGSKA (reference sequence). Trimming at V came to 0 bases and at J to 0 bases, leaving 2 bases not matched to a gene. The CDR3 has 15 amino acids. Unique molecular identifiers tagged the TCR beta cDNA libraries. Yield was some 500,000 cDNA molecules from about 1 to 10 million T cells. TCRdb analysed the PCR reads with MiXCR anew, one entry per CDR3 protein. The repertoire includes hundreds of thousands of distinct CDR3 sequences, 25% to 30% of them detected once, and 0.5% to 0.6% sits in the top ten. Overall study findings and caveats: Strong co-clustering by F measure was seen for same-batch samples. TRBV segments more frequent in patients than in controls numbered roughly 5 and included TRBV5-6, TRBV5-1 and TRBV20-1. When compared against controls, multiple sclerosis patients showed significantly lower normalized Chao1 diversity.

This receptor was identified in a girl aged 5 to 17 with multiple sclerosis. Sequencing was performed on blood. This chain connects TRBV20-1 to TRBJ2-3; 8 bases agree with TRBD2. The CDR3: CSARDRGGSTDTQYF. As DNA, the CDR3 is TGCAGTGCTAGAGATCGGGGGGGTAGCACAGATACGCAGTATTTT.